This entry features one T cell receptor (beta chain) sequence. Clones were read by immunoSEQ multiplex PCR, and TCRdb kept only the in-frame ones, dropping some. The profile shows about 59,000 clones, roughly 77% of them singletons. Single viable CD3+CD4+CD8-CD45RO+ cells were sorted as the memory CD4+ T cells. The sample originates from a study of memory CD4+ T cells and cytomegalovirus serostatus. The CDR3 length is 13 residues. Germline CDR1 reads LNHDA; CDR2 reads SQIVND (reference sequence). After removal of 10 bases from V and 8 bases from J, the junction contained 11 bases not matched to a gene.

The chain combines TRBV19 with TRBJ2-1, with 7 bases aligning to TRBD2. Sequenced sample: memory CD4+ T cells from blood. The source of this sequence is an adult in good health and CMV-seronegative. The CDR3 DNA reads as TGTGCCACCGCGGGGGATGGATGGTATGAGCAGTTCTTC. It specifies CATAGDGWYEQFF.